This entry concerns a single TCR beta chain. What it binds is not known. This entry is derived from a study of CD8 T cells in ankylosing spondylitis. Study results and caveats: Significantly higher representation of disease-linked clones was reported for matched ankylosing spondylitis synovial fluid. A TCR beta motif of 7 or 8 highly homologous variants appeared characteristic of ankylosing spondylitis blood.

The CDR3 runs to 12 residues. Trimming pared 2 bases from V and 3 bases from J, leaving 6 bases between. In germline, CDR1 is DFQATT, CDR2 SNEGSKA (reference sequence). Quantitative barcoded 5'-RACE was used to prepare TCR beta libraries. From the 5' RACE reads, TCRdb called clonotypes with MiXCR, one entry per CDR3 protein. The sample records 750,000 to 850,000 distinct CDR3 sequences, over 9.5% being singletons. The material sequenced was blood, either unsorted or a sorted T cell fraction (not recorded which). The receptor comes from a male donor with ankylosing spondylitis. V is TRBV20-1 and J is TRBJ2-3; D not certain. CDR3 in amino acids: CSARPPTDTQYF. The CDR3 DNA sequence: TGCAGTGCTAGACCCCCAACAGATACGCAGTATTTT.